This is a list of T cell receptor beta chains from one sample in a study of human T cells and chemical hapten exposure. Via MiXCR, TCRdb re-called the RACE reads, giving one row per CDR3 protein. Of 150,000 to 200,000 distinct CDR3 sequences listed, 25% to 35% were seen once; the top ten hold around 2.3%. Source: whole blood, taken in connection with sensitization to the hapten diphenylcyclopropenone (DPC). All receptors come from a woman aged 18-29 years with alopecia areata. Some clones in this sample may be carry-over from other donors' samples. Both conserved end residues are part of each CDR3. The D gene is left open where the match is weak. Only part of the rows carry a size: once, few, many, or a class if the clone is expanded.

clone_size,d_call,v_call,j_call,cdr3_nt,cdr3_aa
.,TRBD2,TRBV7-2,TRBJ2-1,TGTGCCAGCAGCTTAGGACTAGCGGGCAACAATGAGCAGTTCTTC,CASSLGLAGNNEQFF
.,TRBD1,TRBV29-1,TRBJ2-7,TGCAGCGTTAGACAGGGAACCTACGAGCAGTACTTC,CSVRQGTYEQYF
.,.,TRBV11-2,TRBJ1-1,TGTGCCAGCAGCTTACGGTTAATGAACACTGAAGCTTTCTTT,CASSLRLMNTEAFF
.,TRBD1,TRBV7-9,TRBJ2-1,TGTGCCAGCAGATCACGAGCGGACAGGGCCCTATACATTGAGCAGTTCTTC,CASRSRADRALYIEQFF
.,TRBD2,TRBV20-1,TRBJ2-1,TGCGGCCATACTAGCGGGAGCATAAATGAGCAGTTCTTC,CGHTSGSINEQFF
.,.,TRBV29-1,TRBJ2-7,TGCAGCGTCGTTTTGGGAAGGGGGAACGAGCAGTACTTC,CSVVLGRGNEQYF
few,TRBD1,TRBV5-1,TRBJ2-2,TGCGCCAGCAGCCTACTACCGGGACAGAGAACCGGGGAGCTGTTTTTT,CASSLLPGQRTGELFF
.,.,TRBV7-2,TRBJ2-5,TGTGCCAGCAGAACCCTTGCGGAGACCCAGTACTTC,CASRTLAETQYF
once,.,TRBV24-1,TRBJ2-3,TGTGCCACCAGTGATACCGGGGCAGATACGCAGTATTTT,CATSDTGADTQYF
few,.,TRBV13,TRBJ1-2,TGTGCCACCCCGCGGGACGAGGGACTATATGGCTACACCTTC,CATPRDEGLYGYTF
many,.,TRBV27,TRBJ1-2,TGTGCCAGCCGTTATACCGGCGGGGTGGGGGGCTACACCTTC,CASRYTGGVGGYTF
few,.,TRBV4-1,TRBJ2-5,TGCGCCAGCAGCTACCGCCCGGACTGGAACCAAGAGACCCAGTACTTC,CASSYRPDWNQETQYF
.,.,TRBV28,TRBJ1-3,TGTGCCAGCAGTTTATCCGGGGACATTCTTGGAAACACCATATATTTT,CASSLSGDILGNTIYF
.,.,TRBV4-1,TRBJ1-4,TGCGCCAGCAGCCAGGATGACATAAGACTTGAAAAACTGTTTTTT,CASSQDDIRLEKLFF
.,.,TRBV5-1,TRBJ2-1,TGCGCCAGCAGCCCACTTCCGAGCTCCTACAATGAGCAGTTCTTC,CASSPLPSSYNEQFF
few,.,TRBV2,TRBJ2-7,TGTGCCAGCATAGAGGGTGGAACCTACGAGCAGTACTTC,CASIEGGTYEQYF
.,TRBD1,TRBV2,TRBJ2-7,TGTGCCGCGAGGGACAGGTCCTCCTACGAGCAGTACTTC,CAARDRSSYEQYF
few,.,TRBV7-2,TRBJ2-1,TGTGCCAGCAGCTTGGACTTGACCTCCTACAATGAGCAGTTCTTC,CASSLDLTSYNEQFF
few,TRBD2,TRBV18,TRBJ2-2,TGTGCCAGCTCACCACAGAAAGCGGGGAGCACCGGGGAGCTGTTTTTT,CASSPQKAGSTGELFF
many,TRBD2,TRBV20-1,TRBJ2-3,TGCAGTGCTAGAGTGCCTAGCGGGGGGGCGAGAGATACGCAGTATTTT,CSARVPSGGARDTQYF
few,TRBD1,TRBV7-9,TRBJ2-7,TGTGCCAGCAGCTCATACAGGGGGTACGCCTACGAGCAGTACTTC,CASSSYRGYAYEQYF
few,.,TRBV21-1,TRBJ2-3,TGTGCCCCGTACTTGGGACTAGCCTGCACAGATACGCAGTATTTT,CAPYLGLACTDTQYF
once,.,TRBV5-6,TRBJ1-4,TGTGCCAGCAGCATCGGACGAGGAGAAAAACTGTTTTTT,CASSIGRGEKLFF
.,TRBD2,TRBV4-3,TRBJ2-3,TGCGCCAGCAGCCAAGAGGGAGCGGGAGTCGTCACAGATACGCAGTATTTT,CASSQEGAGVVTDTQYF
many,.,TRBV7-2,TRBJ2-7,TGTGCCACGTCCATCGGTTCCGAGCAGTACTTC,CATSIGSEQYF
few,.,TRBV7-9,TRBJ1-5,TGTGCCAGCAGCCAGAGTTCAGGTCAGCCCCAGCATTTT,CASSQSSGQPQHF
.,TRBD2,TRBV6-6,TRBJ2-3,TGTGCCAGCAGTTACTCCACCAGCGGGGGAACAGATACGCAGTATTTT,CASSYSTSGGTDTQYF
.,.,TRBV10-3,TRBJ1-1,TGTGCCATCAGTGACGGGGTCAGAACTGAAGCTTTCTTT,CAISDGVRTEAFF
.,TRBD2,TRBV6-2/TRBV6-3,TRBJ2-7,TGTGCCAGCAGTCCAATATCAGGAGCGGGAGAGGGTTACGAGCAGTACTTC,CASSPISGAGEGYEQYF
.,.,TRBV6-5,TRBJ1-1,TGTGCCAGCAGAACCCGTCGACACAGCAACCCCGAAGCTTTCTTT,CASRTRRHSNPEAFF
.,.,TRBV4-3,TRBJ2-5,TGCGCCAGCAGCCAAGGCACAACCCCCGGGTCCTGGGGTGTTCAAGAGACCCAGTACTTC,CASSQGTTPGSWGVQETQYF
few,TRBD2,TRBV10-3,TRBJ2-3,TGTGCCGCCGCCCCTAGCGGGGGGGTCACAGATACGCAGTATTTT,CAAAPSGGVTDTQYF
.,.,TRBV12-3/TRBV12-4,TRBJ1-2,TGTGCCAGCAGTTTGGAGGGGGTCCCGAGCTACACCTTC,CASSLEGVPSYTF
few,.,TRBV29-1,TRBJ2-7,TGCAGCGTTATCTCATCCTACGAGCAGTACTTC,CSVISSYEQYF
few,TRBD2,TRBV10-3,TRBJ2-7,TGTGCCGCCTCTAGCGGGGCCTCCTACGAGCAGTACTTC,CAASSGASYEQYF
few,.,TRBV4-2,TRBJ2-1,TGTGCCAGCAGCCAAGAAGGGCCAGCAGCTATCTACAATGAGCAGTTCTTC,CASSQEGPAAIYNEQFF
.,.,TRBV5-1,TRBJ1-4,TGCGCCAGCAGCCCAGACAGTTCAACTAATGAAAAACTGTTTTTT,CASSPDSSTNEKLFF
.,.,TRBV15,TRBJ2-1,TGTGCCACCAGCAGAGATAATACTGGCGAGCAGTTCTTC,CATSRDNTGEQFF
few,TRBD1,TRBV4-1,TRBJ1-5,TGCGCCAGCAGCCACGCCGGGACAGCTACTCAGCCCCAGCATTTT,CASSHAGTATQPQHF
.,.,TRBV6-2/TRBV6-3,TRBJ2-7,TGTGCCAGCAATACCTACGAGCCTTACCAGGGGAAGCAGTACTTC,CASNTYEPYQGKQYF
.,TRBD1,TRBV10-2,TRBJ2-3,TGCGCCAGCAGTATGGACAGGGGGCCCGTCTCAGATACGCAGTATTTT,CASSMDRGPVSDTQYF
.,.,TRBV30,TRBJ1-6,TGTGCCTGGAGTCCCCAGAGGGGAGTAAATTCACCCCTCCACTTT,CAWSPQRGVNSPLHF
few,.,TRBV15,TRBJ2-1,TGTGCCACCAGCAAGGGACCGGGATTACGAACATACAATGAGCAGTTCTTC,CATSKGPGLRTYNEQFF
.,.,TRBV7-9,TRBJ2-7,TGTGCCAGCAGCTTAGGGGCCACCTACTCCTACGAGCAGTACTTC,CASSLGATYSYEQYF
few,.,TRBV18,TRBJ2-2,TGTGCCAGCTCACCCCTGTGGGGGAACACCGGGGAGCTGTTTTTT,CASSPLWGNTGELFF
.,.,TRBV20-1,TRBJ1-1,TGCAGTGCTAGAGATCCGAGGAGTCCGACAAGCACTGAAGCTTTCTTT,CSARDPRSPTSTEAFF
few,.,TRBV2,TRBJ1-6,TGTGCCAGCAGGCCCGGTGGTGGTTCACCCCTCCACTTT,CASRPGGGSPLHF
.,.,TRBV25-1,TRBJ2-5,TGTGCCAGTTCAGCCCACGGTTCGGTGGAGACCCAGTACTTC,CASSAHGSVETQYF
once,.,TRBV7-2,TRBJ2-1,TGTGCCAGCAGCTTCGGGGCCTACAATGAGCAGTTCTTC,CASSFGAYNEQFF
.,TRBD1,TRBV20-1,TRBJ1-5,TGCAGTGCTAGACAGCCGGGACAGGGAGATCAGCCCCAGCATTTT,CSARQPGQGDQPQHF
few,TRBD1,TRBV5-1,TRBJ1-1,TGCGCCAGCAGCTTGGCCCGGGGGACAGGGGCTGAAGCTTTCTTT,CASSLARGTGAEAFF
.,.,TRBV10-3,TRBJ2-5,TGTGCCACCGGGGTACTAGAGACCCAGTACTTC,CATGVLETQYF